The source of this TCR beta chain is a study of cytomegalovirus exposure and HLA in healthy donors. Study-wide points: Further analysis was carried out later, and it showed several of the most significant clusters appearing linked to common viral pathogens. Relative to equally common others, HLA-associated TCR beta chains showed greater clonal expansion in a later analysis. TCR beta sequences numbering under 20,000 were associated with HLA alleles at 0.05 false discovery rate in a later analysis.

This clone has a single count. The antigen is undetermined. The PCR was carried out with 60 Vbeta primers and 13 Jbeta primers. Assay used: immunoSEQ multiplex PCR; TCRdb lists only in-frame clones, some missing. The sample contains some 100,000 clones, about four fifths of which appear only once. Source material: PBMCs. The source of this sequence is a male donor in good health and CMV-seropositive.

CDR3 DNA sequence: TGCGCCAGCAGCCCCCTACAGAGCTATGGCTACACCTTC. Translated, it gives CASSPLQSYGYTF. This sequence joins TRBV10-2 and TRBJ1-2; D is undetermined. The germline CDR1 and CDR2 sequences are WSHSY and SAAADI. The CDR3 is made up of 13 amino acids. V gave up 6 bases and J gave up 4 bases, with 12 bases separating them.